This T cell receptor (beta chain) is drawn from a study of cytomegalovirus exposure and HLA in healthy donors. As to this clone: Antigen: not known.

Study-wide results and caveats: According to a later analysis, most TCR beta chains associated with CMV appeared HLA-restricted.

The PCR employed 60 Vbeta primers together with 13 Jbeta primers. Assay used: immunoSEQ multiplex PCR; TCRdb lists only in-frame clones, some missing. The sample holds some 220,000 clones, more than 85% seen once. The CDR3 runs to 16 residues. Germline CDR1 and CDR2: SGHDT and YYEEEE. V lost 4 bases and J lost 5, with 19 bases in between. This chain connects TRBV5-6 to TRBJ2-1; the D gene is possibly TRBD1 (6 bases). The sample was PBMCs. The receptor was derived from a woman younger than 30 in good health and CMV-seronegative. This CDR3 reads CASSRPFRGRDNEQFF. In DNA form, the CDR3 reads TGTGCCAGCAGCCGTCCTTTCAGGGGAAGAGACAATGAGCAGTTCTTC.